This T cell receptor (beta chain) appears in the sequencing data of a study of T cell responses to AZD1222 COVID-19 vaccine (dated by TCRdb to the early 2020s). Regarding the study in general: AZD1222 recipients whose second dose came at about 4 weeks and those whose second dose came at about 12 weeks were combined into one group, since spike-specific TCR depth and breadth did not differ between the two schedules. TCR sequencing covered more than 230 trial participants: 200 to 220 given two doses of AZD1222 and about 26 given two doses of MenACWY control vaccine. Enrollment into the trials was organized by age into subgroups of 18-55, 56-69 and 70-plus years, and those subgroups contained roughly 150, 30 and 60 TCR-sequenced participants, respectively. General findings and caveats noted by the study authors: Spike-specific TCR breadth and depth rose significantly after two AZD1222 doses compared with day 0 and with MenACWY recipients. Conclusions about previously exposed vaccinees were limited because only six AZD1222 recipients were SARS-CoV-2 seropositive at baseline. In the small 56-69-year group, the increase in depth fell short of significance, most likely because of low power. Participants were mostly white British and included more females than males, and it was suggested by the authors that clonal diversity may have been underestimated. No day 14 peak-response samples were available, so repertoires were characterized only after the peak T cell response. The vaccine-associated CD4 TCRs covered the entire spike protein, and the dominant responses fell in regions 160-218 and 743-854. Nearly half of unique spike-specific TCRs reportedly recognized epitopes outside regions mutated in the B.1.351 and B.1.1.7 variants.

A remark on this clone: Its cognate antigen has yet to be identified. No base-level quality is on record; no much larger clone is a single base apart.

Including the terminal cysteine and phenylalanine, the CDR3 comprises 17 residues. Just CDR3 DNA is preserved here, 51 bases in frame from base 1. The germline V gene provides CDR1 SGHRS and CDR2 YFSETQ. Here V drops 2 bases and J drops 0 bases, and the junction holds 8 bases not matched to any gene. Sample time point, as interpreted from the label and publication: baseline before first vaccination. Vaccinee samples came from UK trials COV001 and COV002, including a single-blind randomized controlled phase 2/3 trial of AZD1222 (ChAdOx1 nCoV-19) in healthy adults. Trial participant PBMC samples were collected at day 0 and day 28 after the second dose for TCRbeta chain sequencing. The CDR3 regions of human TCRbeta chains were analyzed by immunosequencing. As for how the authors treated the data: TCRs in the repertoires were matched against a reference library of SARS-CoV-2-specific TCRs that had been generated with the MIRA antigen-specificity platform. Breadth was defined as the fraction of unique TCRs that were SARS-CoV-2-associated. Depth was defined as the fraction of total T cells that were SARS-CoV-2-associated. Each spike-specific TCR was assigned to its reactive spike region and to a CD4 or CD8 class using the MIRA data. Log10-transformed breadth and depth values were compared by one-way ANOVA with Sidak's multiple comparisons tests. TCRdb took this table from immuneACCESS and kept in-frame rearrangements with V and J called. Such tables lack part of the clones; where checked against another copy, unresolved V genes explain under half of the gap, and the rest is unexplained. Clone size and the V and J calls come from that table; the DNA yielded D and trimming. This sample is represented by roughly 170,000 clones; just over 85% of them were singletons. Of the sample, 0.49% falls within the top ten clones.

This chain joins TRBV5-1 to TRBJ2-7, with TRBD2 matching 10 junction bases. Material: peripheral blood, obtained on day 0 of AZD1222 vaccination. This receptor was taken from an adult in good health. The nucleotides are TGCGCCAGCAGCTTTATCCCGCCTAGCGGGAGCTCCTACGAGCAGTACTTC. Translated, it reads CASSFIPPSGSSYEQYF. The full variable domain, completed from the reference TRBV5-1 and TRBJ2-7 proteins outside the CDR3, reads KAGVTQTPRYLIKTRGQQVTLSCSPISGHRSVSWYQQTPGQGLQFLFEYFSETQRNKGNFPGRFSGRQFSNSRSEMNVSTLELGDSALYLCASSFIPPSGSSYEQYFGPGTRLTVT.